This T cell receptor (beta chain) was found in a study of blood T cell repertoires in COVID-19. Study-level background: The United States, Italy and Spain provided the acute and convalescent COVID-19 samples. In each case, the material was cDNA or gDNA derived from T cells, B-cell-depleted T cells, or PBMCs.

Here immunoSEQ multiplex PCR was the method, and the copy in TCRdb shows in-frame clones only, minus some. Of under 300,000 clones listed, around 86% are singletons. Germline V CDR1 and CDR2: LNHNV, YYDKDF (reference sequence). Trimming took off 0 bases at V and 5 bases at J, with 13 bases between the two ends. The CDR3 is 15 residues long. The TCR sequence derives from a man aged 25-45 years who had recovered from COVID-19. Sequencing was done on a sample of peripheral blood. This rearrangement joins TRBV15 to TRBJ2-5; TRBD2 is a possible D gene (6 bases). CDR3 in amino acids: CATSRDLPRGETQYF. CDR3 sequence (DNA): TGTGCCACCAGCAGAGACTTGCCCCGGGGGGAGACCCAGTACTTC. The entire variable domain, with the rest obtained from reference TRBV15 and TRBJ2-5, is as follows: DAMVIQNPRYQVTQFGKPVTLSCSQTLNHNVMYWYQQKSSQAPKLLFHYYDKDFNNEADTPDNFQSRRPNTSFCFLDIRSPGLGDTAMYLCATSRDLPRGETQYFGPGTRLLVL.